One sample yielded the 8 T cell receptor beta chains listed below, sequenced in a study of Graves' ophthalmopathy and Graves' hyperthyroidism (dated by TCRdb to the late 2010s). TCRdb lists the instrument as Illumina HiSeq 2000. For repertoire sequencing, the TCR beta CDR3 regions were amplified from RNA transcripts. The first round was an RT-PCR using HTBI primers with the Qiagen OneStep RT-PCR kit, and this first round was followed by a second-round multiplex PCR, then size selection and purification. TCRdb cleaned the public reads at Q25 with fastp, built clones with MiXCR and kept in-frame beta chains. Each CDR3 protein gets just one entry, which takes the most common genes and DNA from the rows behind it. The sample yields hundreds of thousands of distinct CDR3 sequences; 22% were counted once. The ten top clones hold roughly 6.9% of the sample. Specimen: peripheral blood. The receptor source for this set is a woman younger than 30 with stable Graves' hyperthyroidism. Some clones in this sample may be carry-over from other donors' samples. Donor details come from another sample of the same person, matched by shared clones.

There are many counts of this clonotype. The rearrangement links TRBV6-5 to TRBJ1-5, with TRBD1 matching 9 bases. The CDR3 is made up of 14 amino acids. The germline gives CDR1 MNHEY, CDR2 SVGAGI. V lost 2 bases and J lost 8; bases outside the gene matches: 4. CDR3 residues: CASSYRDRAEPQHF. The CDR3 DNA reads TGTGCCAGCAGTTACCGGGACAGGGCCGAGCCCCAGCATTTT.

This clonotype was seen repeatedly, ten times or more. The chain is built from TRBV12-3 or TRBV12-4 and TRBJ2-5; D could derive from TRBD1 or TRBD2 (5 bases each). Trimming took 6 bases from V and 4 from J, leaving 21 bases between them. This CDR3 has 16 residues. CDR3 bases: TGTGCCAGCAGCCGCCCGCTTGGGGGTGAAGTAGAGACCCAGTACTTC. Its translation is CASSRPLGGEVETQYF.

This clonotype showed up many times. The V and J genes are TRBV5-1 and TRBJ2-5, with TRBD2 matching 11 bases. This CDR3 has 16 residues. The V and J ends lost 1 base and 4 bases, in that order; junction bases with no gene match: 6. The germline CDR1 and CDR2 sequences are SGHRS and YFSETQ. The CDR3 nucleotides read TGCGCCAGCAGCTTGTCGATTCTAGCGGGAGGAGAGACCCAGTACTTC. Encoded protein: CASSLSILAGGETQYF.

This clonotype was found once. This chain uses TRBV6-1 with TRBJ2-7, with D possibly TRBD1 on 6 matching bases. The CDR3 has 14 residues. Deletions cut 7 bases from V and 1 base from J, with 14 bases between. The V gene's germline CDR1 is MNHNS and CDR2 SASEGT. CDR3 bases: TGTGCCAGCACCCCTTGGGACAAATCCTACGAGCAGTACTTC. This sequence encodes CASTPWDKSYEQYF.

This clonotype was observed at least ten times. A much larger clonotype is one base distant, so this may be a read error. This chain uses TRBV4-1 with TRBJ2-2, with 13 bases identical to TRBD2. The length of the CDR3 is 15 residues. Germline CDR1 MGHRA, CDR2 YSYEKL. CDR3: CASSTSGRASGELLF. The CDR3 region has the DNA TGCGCCAGCAGTACTAGCGGGAGGGCCTCCGGGGAGCTGTTGTTT.

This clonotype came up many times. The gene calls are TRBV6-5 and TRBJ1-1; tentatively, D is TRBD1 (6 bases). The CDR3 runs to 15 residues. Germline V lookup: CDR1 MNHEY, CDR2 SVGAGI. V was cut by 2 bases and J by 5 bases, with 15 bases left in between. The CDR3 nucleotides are TGTGCCAGCAGTTACATATGGAGGGGGGATACTGAAGCTTTCTTT. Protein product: CASSYIWRGDTEAFF.

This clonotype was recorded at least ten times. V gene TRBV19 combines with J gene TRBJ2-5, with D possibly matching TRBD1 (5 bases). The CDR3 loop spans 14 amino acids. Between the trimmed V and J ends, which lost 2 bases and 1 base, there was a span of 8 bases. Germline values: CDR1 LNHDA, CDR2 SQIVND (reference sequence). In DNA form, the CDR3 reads TGTGCCAGTAGTATACAGGGCCCCCAAGAGACCCAGTACTTC. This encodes CASSIQGPQETQYF.

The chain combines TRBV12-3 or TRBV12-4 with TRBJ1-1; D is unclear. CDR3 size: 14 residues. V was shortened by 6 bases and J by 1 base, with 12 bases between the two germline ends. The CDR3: CASSGLGANTEAFF. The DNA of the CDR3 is TGTGCCAGCAGCGGACTCGGCGCGAACACTGAAGCTTTCTTT.